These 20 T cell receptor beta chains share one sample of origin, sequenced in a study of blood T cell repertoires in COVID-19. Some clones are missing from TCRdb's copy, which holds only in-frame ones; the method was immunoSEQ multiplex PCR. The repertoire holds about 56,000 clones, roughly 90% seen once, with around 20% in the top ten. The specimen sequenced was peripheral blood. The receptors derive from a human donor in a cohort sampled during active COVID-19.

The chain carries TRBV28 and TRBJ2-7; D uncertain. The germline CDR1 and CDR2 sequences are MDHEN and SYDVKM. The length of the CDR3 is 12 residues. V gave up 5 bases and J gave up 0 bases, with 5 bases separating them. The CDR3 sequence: CASSVYSYEQYF. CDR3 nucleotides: TGTGCCAGCAGTGTCTACTCCTACGAGCAGTACTTC. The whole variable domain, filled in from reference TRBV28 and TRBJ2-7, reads DVKVTQSSRYLVKRTGEKVFLECVQDMDHENMFWYRQDPGLGLRLIYFSYDVKMKEKGDIPEGYSVSREKKERFSLILESASTNQTSMYLCASSVYSYEQYFGPGTRLTVT.

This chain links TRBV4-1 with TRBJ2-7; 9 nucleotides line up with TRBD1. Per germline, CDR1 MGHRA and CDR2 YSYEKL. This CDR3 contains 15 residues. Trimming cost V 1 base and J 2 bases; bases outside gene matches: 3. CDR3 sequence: CASSQAGTGPYEQYF. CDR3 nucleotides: TGCGCCAGCAGCCAAGCTGGGACAGGGCCCTACGAGCAGTACTTC.

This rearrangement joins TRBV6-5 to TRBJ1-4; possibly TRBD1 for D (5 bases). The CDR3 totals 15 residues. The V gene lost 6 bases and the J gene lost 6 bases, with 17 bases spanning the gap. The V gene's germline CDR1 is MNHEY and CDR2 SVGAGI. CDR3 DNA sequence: TGTGCCAGCAGGCGCCTGGGGGGTCGAGATGAAAAACTGTTTTTT. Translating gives CASRRLGGRDEKLFF.

The CDR3 DNA sequence: TGTGCCAGCAGCCCTGACAGCGCCTGGAACACTGAAGCTTTCTTT. This encodes CASSPDSAWNTEAFF. The J gene is TRBJ1-1, the V gene TRBV7-2, with D maybe TRBD1 (5 bases). The CDR3 runs to 15 residues. V was trimmed by 5 bases and J by 1 base, leaving 14 bases between them. Germline lookup yields CDR1 SGHTA and CDR2 FQGNSA.

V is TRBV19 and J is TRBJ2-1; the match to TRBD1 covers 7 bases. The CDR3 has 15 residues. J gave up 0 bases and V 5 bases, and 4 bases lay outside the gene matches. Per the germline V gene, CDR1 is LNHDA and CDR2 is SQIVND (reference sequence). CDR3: CASSGQVGSYNEQFF. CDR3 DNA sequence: TGTGCCAGTAGTGGACAGGTTGGCTCCTACAATGAGCAGTTCTTC. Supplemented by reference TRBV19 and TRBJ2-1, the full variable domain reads DGGITQSPKYLFRKEGQNVTLSCEQNLNHDAMYWYRQDPGQGLRLIYYSQIVNDFQKGDIAEGYSVSREKKESFPLTVTSAQKNPTAFYLCASSGQVGSYNEQFFGPGTRLTVL.

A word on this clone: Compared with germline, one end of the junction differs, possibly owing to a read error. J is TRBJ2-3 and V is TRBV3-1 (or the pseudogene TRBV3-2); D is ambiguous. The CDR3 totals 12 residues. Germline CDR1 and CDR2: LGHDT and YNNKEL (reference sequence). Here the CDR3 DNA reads TGTGCCAGCCGCCAATACACAGATACGCAGTATTTT. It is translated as CASRQYTDTQYF.

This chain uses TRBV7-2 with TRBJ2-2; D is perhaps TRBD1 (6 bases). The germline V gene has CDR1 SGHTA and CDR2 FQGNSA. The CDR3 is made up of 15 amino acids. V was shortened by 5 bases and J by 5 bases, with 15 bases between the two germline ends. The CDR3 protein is CASSTGTPGTGELFF. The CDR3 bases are TGTGCCAGCAGCACCGGGACACCGGGAACCGGGGAGCTGTTTTTT.

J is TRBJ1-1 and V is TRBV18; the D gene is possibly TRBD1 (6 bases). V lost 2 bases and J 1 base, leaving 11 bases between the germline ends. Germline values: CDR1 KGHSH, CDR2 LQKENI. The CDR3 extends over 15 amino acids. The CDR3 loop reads CASSPCRGPNTEAFF. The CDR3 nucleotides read TGTGCCAGCTCACCATGCAGGGGCCCGAACACTGAAGCTTTCTTT.

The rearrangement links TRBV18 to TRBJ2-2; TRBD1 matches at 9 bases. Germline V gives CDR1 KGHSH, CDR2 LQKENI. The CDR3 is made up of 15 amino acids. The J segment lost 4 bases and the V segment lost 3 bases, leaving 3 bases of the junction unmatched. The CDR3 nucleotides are TGTGCCAGCTCACCCTACAGGGGGCTCACCGGGGAGCTGTTTTTT. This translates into CASSPYRGLTGELFF.

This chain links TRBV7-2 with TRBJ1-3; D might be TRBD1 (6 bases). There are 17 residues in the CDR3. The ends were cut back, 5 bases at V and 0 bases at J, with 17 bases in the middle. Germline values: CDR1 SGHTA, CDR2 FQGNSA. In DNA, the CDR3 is TGTGCCAGCAGCAGAAATTCCGGGACAAACTCTGGAAACACCATATATTTT. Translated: CASSRNSGTNSGNTIYF. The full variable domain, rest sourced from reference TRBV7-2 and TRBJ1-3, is GAGVSQSPSNKVTEKGKDVELRCDPISGHTALYWYRQSLGQGLEFLIYFQGNSAPDKSGLPSDRFSAERTGGSVSTLTIQRTQQEDSAVYLCASSRNSGTNSGNTIYFGEGSWLTVV.

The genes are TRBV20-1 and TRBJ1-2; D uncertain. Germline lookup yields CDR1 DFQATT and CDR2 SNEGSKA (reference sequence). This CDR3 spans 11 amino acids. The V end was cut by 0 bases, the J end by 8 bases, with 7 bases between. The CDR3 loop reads CSARDQRGYTF. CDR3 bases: TGCAGTGCTAGAGATCAACGGGGCTACACCTTC.

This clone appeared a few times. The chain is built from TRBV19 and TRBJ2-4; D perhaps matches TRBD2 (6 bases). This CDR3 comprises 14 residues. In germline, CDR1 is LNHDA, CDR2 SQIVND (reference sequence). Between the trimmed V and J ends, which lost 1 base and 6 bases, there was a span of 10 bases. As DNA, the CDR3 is TGTGCCAGTAGTATAGGGGGACTGTTAAACATTCAGTACTTC. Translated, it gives CASSIGGLLNIQYF.

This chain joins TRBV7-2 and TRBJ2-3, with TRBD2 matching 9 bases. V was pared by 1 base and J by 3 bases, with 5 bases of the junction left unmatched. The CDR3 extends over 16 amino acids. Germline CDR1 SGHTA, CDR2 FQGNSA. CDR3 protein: CASSLVGGGATDTQYF. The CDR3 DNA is TGTGCCAGCAGCTTAGTTGGCGGGGGGGCTACAGATACGCAGTATTTT. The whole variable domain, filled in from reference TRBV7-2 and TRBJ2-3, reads GAGVSQSPSNKVTEKGKDVELRCDPISGHTALYWYRQSLGQGLEFLIYFQGNSAPDKSGLPSDRFSAERTGGSVSTLTIQRTQQEDSAVYLCASSLVGGGATDTQYFGPGTRLTVL.

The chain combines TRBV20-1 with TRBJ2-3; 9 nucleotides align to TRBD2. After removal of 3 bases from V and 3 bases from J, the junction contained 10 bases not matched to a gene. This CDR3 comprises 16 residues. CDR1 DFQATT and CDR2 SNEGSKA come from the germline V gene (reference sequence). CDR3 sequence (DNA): TGCAGTGCTAGTCCAGTTGTAGCGGGGGAGACAGATACGCAGTATTTT. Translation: CSASPVVAGETDTQYF.

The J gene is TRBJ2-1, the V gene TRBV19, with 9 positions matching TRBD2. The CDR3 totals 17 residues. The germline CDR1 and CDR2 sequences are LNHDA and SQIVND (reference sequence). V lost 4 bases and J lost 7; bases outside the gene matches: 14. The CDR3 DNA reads TGTGCCAGTAGTAAGGGCGGGGGGGCCTCGTTTTGGAATGAGCAGTTCTTC. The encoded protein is CASSKGGGASFWNEQFF.

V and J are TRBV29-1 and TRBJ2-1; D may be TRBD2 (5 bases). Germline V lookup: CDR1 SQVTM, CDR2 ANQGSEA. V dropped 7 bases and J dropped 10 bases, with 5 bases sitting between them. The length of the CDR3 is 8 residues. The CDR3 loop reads CSGGEQFF. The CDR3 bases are TGCAGCGGCGGGGAGCAGTTCTTC.

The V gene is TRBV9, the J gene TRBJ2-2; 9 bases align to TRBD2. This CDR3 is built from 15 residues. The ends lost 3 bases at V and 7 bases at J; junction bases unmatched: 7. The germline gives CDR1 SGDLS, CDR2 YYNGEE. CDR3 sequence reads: CASSGPGLAGGELFF. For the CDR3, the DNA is TGTGCCAGCAGCGGGCCGGGACTAGCAGGCGGGGAGCTGTTTTTT.

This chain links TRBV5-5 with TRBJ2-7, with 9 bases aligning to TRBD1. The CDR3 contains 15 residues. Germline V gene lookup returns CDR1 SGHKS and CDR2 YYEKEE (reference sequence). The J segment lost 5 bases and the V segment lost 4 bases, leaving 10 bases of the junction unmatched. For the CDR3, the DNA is TGTGCCAGCAGCGGGGGCCGGGACAGGGTCCACGAGCAGTACTTC. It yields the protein CASSGGRDRVHEQYF.

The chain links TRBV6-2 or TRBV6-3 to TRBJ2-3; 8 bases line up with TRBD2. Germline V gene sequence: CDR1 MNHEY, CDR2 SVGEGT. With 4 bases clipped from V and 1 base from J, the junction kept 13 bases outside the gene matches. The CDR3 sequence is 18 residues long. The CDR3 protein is CASSSLAGRLYRTDTQYF. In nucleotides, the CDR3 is TGTGCCAGCAGTTCCTTAGCGGGGCGACTCTACCGCACAGATACGCAGTATTTT.

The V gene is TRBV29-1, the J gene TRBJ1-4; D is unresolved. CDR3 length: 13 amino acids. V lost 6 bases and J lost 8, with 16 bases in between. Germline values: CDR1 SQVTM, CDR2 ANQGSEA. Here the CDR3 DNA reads TGCAGCGTCCTCCAGAGTCCGGGGGAAAAACTGTTTTTT. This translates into CSVLQSPGEKLFF.